These 17 T cell receptor beta chains came from one sample sequenced in a study of cytomegalovirus exposure and HLA in healthy donors. Primers: 60 Vbeta forward and 13 Jbeta reverse. TCRdb's table, derived via immunoSEQ multiplex PCR, lists solely in-frame clones and lacks some. The data contain under 200,000 clones, roughly 71% of them singletons. Sequencing used PBMCs. These receptors were collected from a woman aged 50 to 65 in good health and CMV-seropositive.

The J gene is TRBJ1-5, the V gene TRBV19; 7 nucleotides align to TRBD1. V lost 3 bases, J lost 0 bases, and 8 bases stayed unmatched. The CDR3 is made up of 17 amino acids. The germline gives CDR1 LNHDA, CDR2 SQIVND (reference sequence). CDR3 amino acids: CASSMKTGRDSNQPQHF. In DNA, the CDR3 is TGTGCCAGTAGTATGAAGACAGGGCGTGATAGCAATCAGCCCCAGCATTTT.

CDR3 sequence reads: CASSLAVERVGTEAFF. The CDR3 DNA reads as TGCGCCAGCAGCTTGGCCGTAGAGAGGGTAGGCACTGAAGCTTTCTTT. The rearrangement links TRBV5-1 to TRBJ1-1; D not resolved. Trimming removed 0 bases at V and 4 bases at J, with 16 bases between. The CDR3 is 16 amino acids. CDR1 and CDR2 (germline): SGHRS, YFSETQ.

This chain connects TRBV6-1 to TRBJ2-5; 10 positions agree with TRBD2. The CDR3 is made up of 13 amino acids. The germline V gene encodes CDR1 MNHNS and CDR2 SASEGT. J lost 10 bases, V lost 5 bases, and 7 bases had no gene match. The CDR3 is CASSHTGTSDQYF. The CDR3 nucleotides read TGTGCCAGCAGTCATACCGGGACTAGCGACCAGTACTTC.

This chain uses TRBV5-1 with TRBJ1-2, with 7 bases matching TRBD1. The J segment lost 6 bases and the V segment lost 0 bases, leaving 5 bases of the junction unmatched. Germline V gene lookup returns CDR1 SGHRS and CDR2 YFSETQ. This CDR3 has 14 residues. The CDR3 nucleotides read TGCGCCAGCAGCTTGGCCCCGCAGGGGGATGGCTACACCTTC. Translated: CASSLAPQGDGYTF.

The chain has TRBV7-8 and TRBJ2-1; 7 positions match TRBD2. The trim removed 6 bases at V and 6 bases at J, leaving 11 bases unmatched. From germline, CDR1 is SGHVS and CDR2 FQNEAQ. This CDR3 contains 15 residues. The chain's CDR3 is CASRRISGDLNEQFF. DNA for the CDR3: TGTGCCAGCAGGCGAATAAGCGGGGACCTCAATGAGCAGTTCTTC. The full variable domain, completed using reference TRBV7-8 and TRBJ2-1, is GAGVSQSPRYKVAKRGQDVALRCDPISGHVSLFWYQQALGQGPEFLTYFQNEAQLDKSGLPSDRFFAERPEGSVSTLKIQRTQQEDSAVYLCASRRISGDLNEQFFGPGTRLTVL.

This chain uses TRBV27 with TRBJ1-1, with a weak D call TRBD1 (6 bases). V shed 6 bases and J shed 3 bases, with 17 bases lying between them. Looked up from germline, CDR1 is MNHEY and CDR2 is SMNVEV (reference sequence). CDR3 size: 15 residues. As DNA, the CDR3 is TGTGCCAGCAGCTCAGATATGGACAGTCACACTGAAGCTTTCTTT. Translation: CASSSDMDSHTEAFF.

The genes are TRBV7-3 and TRBJ2-1; 8 bases fit TRBD2. CDR1 is SGHTA, CDR2 FQGTGA, per germline. The V and J ends lost 2 bases and 7 bases, in that order; junction bases with no gene match: 7. There are 15 residues in the CDR3. This CDR3 is CASSLAGGPLNEQFF. The CDR3 DNA follows: TGTGCCAGCAGCTTAGCGGGGGGCCCGTTGAATGAGCAGTTCTTC.

J is TRBJ2-5 and V is TRBV5-1; 9 bases are a match to TRBD2. This CDR3 has 16 residues. V trimming: 4 bases; J trimming: 1 base; junction bases outside the gene matches: 8. Germline V gene data show CDR1 as SGHRS and CDR2 as YFSETQ. The CDR3 loop is CASSPGVLAGQETQYF. CDR3 nucleotides: TGCGCCAGCAGCCCCGGCGTACTAGCGGGCCAAGAGACCCAGTACTTC.

This clone was picked up a small number of times. The chain recombines TRBV28 with TRBJ1-2; D perhaps matches TRBD1 (6 bases). Germline V lookup: CDR1 MDHEN, CDR2 SYDVKM. V was clipped by 1 base and J by 9 bases, with 12 bases between them. This CDR3 has 13 residues. The CDR3 DNA follows: TGTGCCAGCAGTTTATCTCAGGGGCCCCGCTACACCTTC. Protein: CASSLSQGPRYTF.

The chain joins TRBV5-1 to TRBJ1-1; D call uncertain. CDR1 is SGHRS and CDR2 is YFSETQ in the germline V gene. The CDR3 is 13 residues long. V dropped 6 bases and J dropped 1 base, with 10 bases sitting between them. CDR3 nucleotide sequence: TGCGCCAGCAATCCAGGAGGGAACACTGAAGCTTTCTTT. Its translation is CASNPGGNTEAFF.

The chain combines TRBV13 with TRBJ2-1; TRBD2 matches 8 bases. V trimming: 5 bases; J trimming: 1 base; junction bases outside the gene matches: 7. In germline, CDR1 is PRHDT, CDR2 FYEKMQ (reference sequence). The CDR3 length is 16 residues. CDR3 amino acids: CASSRTLAVSYNEQFF. The CDR3 nucleotides are TGTGCCAGCAGCAGAACACTAGCGGTATCCTACAATGAGCAGTTCTTC. Using reference TRBV13 and TRBJ2-1 for the parts outside the CDR3, the full variable domain is AAGVIQSPRHLIKEKRETATLKCYPIPRHDTVYWYQQGPGQDPQFLISFYEKMQSDKGSIPDRFSAQQFSDYHSELNMSSLELGDSALYFCASSRTLAVSYNEQFFGPGTRLTVL.

The V and J genes are TRBV5-5 and TRBJ2-7; perhaps TRBD2 as D (5 bases). CDR1 is SGHKS and CDR2 is YYEKEE in the germline V gene (reference sequence). V shed 2 bases and J shed 6 bases, with 15 bases lying between them. The CDR3 totals 14 residues. Here the CDR3 reads CASSFSGILSEQYF. The CDR3 region has the DNA TGTGCCAGCAGCTTTTCGGGGATTTTAAGCGAGCAGTACTTC.

CDR3 sequence: CASSLDRGQETQYF. Here the CDR3 DNA reads TGTGCCAGCAGCCTGGACAGGGGACAAGAGACCCAGTACTTC. J is TRBJ2-5 and V is TRBV4-2; 9 bases agree with TRBD1. After removal of 4 bases from V and 2 bases from J, the junction contained 2 bases not matched to a gene. This CDR3 comprises 14 residues. CDR1 and CDR2 from the germline V gene are LGHNA and YNFKEQ.

The chain uses TRBV2 and TRBJ1-5; D might be TRBD1 (5 bases). This CDR3 spans 14 amino acids. Looked up from germline, CDR1 is SNHLY and CDR2 is FYNNEI. The ends were cut back, 7 bases at V and 0 bases at J, with 10 bases in the middle. In DNA form, the CDR3 reads TGTGCCAGCAAGGGGCCTTATAGCAATCAGCCCCAGCATTTT. Translation gives CASKGPYSNQPQHF.

This clone was seen a handful of times. The V gene is TRBV6-6, the J gene TRBJ1-5; D gene unclear. There are 15 residues in the CDR3. The germline V gene has CDR1 MNHNY and CDR2 SVGAGI (reference sequence). V dropped 0 bases and J dropped 5 bases, with 11 bases sitting between them. CDR3 bases: TGTGCCAGCAGTTACTCTTTGGGAGGATATCAGCCCCAGCATTTT. Amino acid sequence: CASSYSLGGYQPQHF.

This chain's CDR3 is CASSTPGKDTEAFF. The CDR3 bases are TGTGCCAGCAGCACCCCAGGGAAGGACACTGAAGCTTTCTTT. The genes are TRBV7-3 and TRBJ1-1; a possible D gene is TRBD1 (5 bases). The V gene lost 5 bases and the J gene lost 3 bases, with 13 bases spanning the gap. CDR3 size: 14 residues. CDR1 is SGHTA, CDR2 FQGTGA, per germline.

The table lists this clone with a few counts. V and J are TRBV6-5 and TRBJ1-1; 7 nucleotides line up with TRBD1. V was pared by 5 bases and J by 3 bases, with 3 bases of the junction left unmatched. The germline V gene has CDR1 MNHEY and CDR2 SVGAGI. This CDR3 is 13 amino acids long. CDR3 loop: CASSRTGDTEAFF. In DNA, the CDR3 is TGTGCCAGCAGTAGAACAGGGGACACTGAAGCTTTCTTT.